The clone carrying this TCR beta chain was picked up a small number of times. The data originate from a study of blood T cells in healthy people across ages. Study at large: Every two T cells gave about one barcoded beta molecule via template switching.

A J-beta primer mix and a sample-barcoded 5' primer were used in a second PCR of roughly 6 to 11 cycles. TCRdb analysed the 5' RACE reads with MiXCR anew, one entry per CDR3 protein. The repertoire includes around 1.1 million distinct CDR3 sequences, around two fifths of them detected once, and about an eighth sits in the top ten. Material for sequencing was blood. The clonotype originates from a man between 18 and 35 years old in good health.

CDR3 DNA: TGTGCCAGCAGAGCCGGGACTAGCGGGGGTGGAGATACGCAGTATTTT. This sequence encodes CASRAGTSGGGDTQYF. This rearrangement joins TRBV2 to TRBJ2-3; TRBD2 agrees at 14 bases. The germline V gene encodes CDR1 SNHLY and CDR2 FYNNEI. This CDR3 is 16 amino acids long. V shed 6 bases and J 5 bases; nucleotides not matched to a gene: 7.